A single T cell receptor (beta chain) is shown here with its context. Its cognate antigen is unknown. This sample is drawn from a study of cytomegalovirus exposure and HLA in healthy donors. These donors were members of the 120-subject validation cohort, a group separate from the approximately 670-subject first cohort. General observations from the study: The study labeled approximately 150 TCR beta chains cytomegalovirus-associated. In vitro testing confirmed a few CMV-associated chains as specific for CMV antigens.

Profiling relied on immunoSEQ multiplex PCR, and the TCRdb table lists in-frame clones only, not all of them. Of tens of thousands of clones in the sample, roughly 91% were seen once. The sequencing sample was made of PBMCs. This receptor was identified in a man aged 25-45 years in good health and CMV-seronegative.

In DNA, the CDR3 is TGTGCCACCCGAGACAGGGTGGAAAAACTGTTTTTT. Translation gives CATRDRVEKLFF. The chain joins TRBV6-6 to TRBJ1-4; 7 nucleotides line up with TRBD1. After removal of 10 bases from V and 8 bases from J, the junction contained 7 bases not matched to a gene. Germline V lookup: CDR1 MNHNY, CDR2 SVGAGI (reference sequence). The CDR3 length is 12 residues.